This TCR beta chain is drawn from a study of cytomegalovirus exposure and HLA in healthy donors. The CDR3 length is 16 residues. With 4 bases removed from V and 2 bases from J, the gap between germline ends came to 15 bases. The V gene's germline CDR1 is MNHEY and CDR2 SMNVEV (reference sequence). This clone has more than one count but fewer than ten. Its antigen is currently unknown. PCR amplification relied on 60 Vbeta primers (plus 13 Jbeta primers). TCRdb's copy holds only in-frame clones and misses some; the assay was immunoSEQ multiplex PCR. The sample records 150,000 to 200,000 clones, 80% being singletons. Study-level findings and limits: In vitro, three CMV-associated chains proved specific for CMV antigens. Altogether, 160 or so TCR beta chains were recorded as cytomegalovirus-associated.

The specimen sequenced was PBMCs. The chain couples TRBV27 to TRBJ2-1; D gene unclear. The source is a girl aged 5-17 years in good health and CMV-seropositive. The CDR3 bases are TGTGCCAGCAGTTCCACTCCCCTCCCCCCCTACAATGAGCAGTTCTTC. Protein product: CASSSTPLPPYNEQFF.